This T cell receptor beta chain was recovered during a study of cytomegalovirus exposure and HLA in healthy donors. General study results and limits: In a later analysis, an Asian-associated ancestry cluster reportedly showed fewer N-insertions than the approximately 660-donor mean.

Healthy people donating bone marrow made up the donors. This clone was observed a single time. The antigen is unknown. The primer mix had 60 Vbeta and 13 Jbeta primers. Clones were read by immunoSEQ multiplex PCR, and TCRdb kept only the in-frame ones, dropping some. Of around 170,000 clones listed, over 80% are singletons. The sample consisted of PBMCs. The TCR originated in a man in his forties or fifties in good health and CMV-seropositive.

The CDR3 sequence is CASRTGTYEQYF. CDR3 bases: TGTGCCAGCAGGACGGGGACCTACGAGCAGTACTTC. V is TRBV27 and J is TRBJ2-7, with D perhaps matching TRBD2 (5 bases). Looked up from germline, CDR1 is MNHEY and CDR2 is SMNVEV (reference sequence). This CDR3 region has 12 residues. V was cut by 6 bases and J by 2 bases, with 8 bases left in between.